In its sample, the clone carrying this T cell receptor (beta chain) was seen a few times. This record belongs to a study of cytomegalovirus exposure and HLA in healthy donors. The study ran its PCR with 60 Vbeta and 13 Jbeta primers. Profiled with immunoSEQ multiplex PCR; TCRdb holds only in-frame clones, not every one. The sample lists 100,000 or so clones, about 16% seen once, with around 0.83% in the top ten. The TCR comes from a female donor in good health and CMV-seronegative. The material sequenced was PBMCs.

The CDR3 coding sequence is TGTGCCAGCAGGTCAGGGGGCTCGGGCACTGAAGCTTTCTTT. This sequence encodes CASRSGGSGTEAFF. The V gene is TRBV28, the J gene TRBJ1-1; 8 bases align to TRBD1. This CDR3 has 14 amino acids. From germline, CDR1 is MDHEN and CDR2 SYDVKM. The J segment lost 4 bases and the V segment lost 6 bases, leaving 7 bases of the junction unmatched.